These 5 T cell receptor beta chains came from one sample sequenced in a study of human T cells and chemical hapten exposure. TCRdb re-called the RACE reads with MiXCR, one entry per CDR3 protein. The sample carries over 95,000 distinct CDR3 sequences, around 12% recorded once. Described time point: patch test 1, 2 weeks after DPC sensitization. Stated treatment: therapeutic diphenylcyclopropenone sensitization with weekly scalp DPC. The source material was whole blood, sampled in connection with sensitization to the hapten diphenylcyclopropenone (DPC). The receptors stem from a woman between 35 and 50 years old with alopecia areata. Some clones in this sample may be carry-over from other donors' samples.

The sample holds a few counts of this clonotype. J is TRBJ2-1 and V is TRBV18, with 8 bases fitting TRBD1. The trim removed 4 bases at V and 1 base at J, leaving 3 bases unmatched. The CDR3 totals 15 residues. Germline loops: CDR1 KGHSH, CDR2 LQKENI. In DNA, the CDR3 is TGTGCCAGCTCACAAAGGACAGGGTCCTACAATGAGCAGTTCTTC. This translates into CASSQRTGSYNEQFF. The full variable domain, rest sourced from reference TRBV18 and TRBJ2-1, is NAGVMQNPRHLVRRRGQEARLRCSPMKGHSHVYWYRQLPEEGLKFMVYLQKENIIDESGMPKERFSAEFPKEGPSILRIQQVVRGDSAAYFCASSQRTGSYNEQFFGPGTRLTVL.

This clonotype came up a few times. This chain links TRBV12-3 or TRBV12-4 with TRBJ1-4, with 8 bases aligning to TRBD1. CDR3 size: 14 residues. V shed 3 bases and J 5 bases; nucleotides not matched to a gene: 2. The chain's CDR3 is CASSFRDRNEKLFF. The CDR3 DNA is TGTGCCAGCAGTTTCCGGGACAGGAATGAAAAACTGTTTTTT.

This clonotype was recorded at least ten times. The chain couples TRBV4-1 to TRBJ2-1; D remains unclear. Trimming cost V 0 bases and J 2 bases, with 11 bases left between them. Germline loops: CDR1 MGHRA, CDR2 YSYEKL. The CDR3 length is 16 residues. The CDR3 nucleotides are TGCGCCAGCAGCCAAGAATCACGCGTCACCTACAATGAGCAGTTCTTC. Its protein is CASSQESRVTYNEQFF.

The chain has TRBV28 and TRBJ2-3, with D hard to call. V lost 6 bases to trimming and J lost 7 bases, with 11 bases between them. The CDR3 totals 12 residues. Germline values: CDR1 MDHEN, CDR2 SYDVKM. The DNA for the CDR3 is TGTGCCAGCAGCTCCCCCACTTATACGCAGTATTTT. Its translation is CASSSPTYTQYF.

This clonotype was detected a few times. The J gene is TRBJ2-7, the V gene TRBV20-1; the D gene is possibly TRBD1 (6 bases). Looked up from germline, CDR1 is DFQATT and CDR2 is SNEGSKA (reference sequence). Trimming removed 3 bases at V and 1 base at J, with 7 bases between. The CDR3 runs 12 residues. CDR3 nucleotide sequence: TGCAGTGCTAGTGGGACATCCTACGAGCAGTACTTC. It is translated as CSASGTSYEQYF.